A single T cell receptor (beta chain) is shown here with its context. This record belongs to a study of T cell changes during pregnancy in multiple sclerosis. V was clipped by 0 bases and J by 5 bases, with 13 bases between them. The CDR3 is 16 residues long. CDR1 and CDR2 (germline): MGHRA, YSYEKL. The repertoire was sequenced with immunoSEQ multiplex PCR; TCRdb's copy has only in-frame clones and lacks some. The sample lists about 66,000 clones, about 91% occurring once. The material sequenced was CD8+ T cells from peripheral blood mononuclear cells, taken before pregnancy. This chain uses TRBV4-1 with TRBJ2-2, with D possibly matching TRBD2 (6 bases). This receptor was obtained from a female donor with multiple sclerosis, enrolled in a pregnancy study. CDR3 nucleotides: TGCGCCAGCAGCCAAGATCCCTCGACTAGTACCGGGGAGCTGTTTTTT. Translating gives CASSQDPSTSTGELFF.